This T cell receptor beta chain was identified in a study of metastatic and nonmetastatic thyroid tumors. There were no patients who had received any treatment before thyroid surgery. A few counts support this clone. Via MiXCR, TCRdb re-called the PCR reads. The top ten hold 21% of the sample, which has about 10,000 clones, 25% to 30% seen once. Specimen: tumor tissue. This TCR derives from a female donor with papillary thyroid cancer or a benign thyroid nodule (not recorded which). Some clones in this sample may be carry-over from other donors' samples.

CDR3 amino acids: CASSWRGYNEQFF. CDR3 DNA sequence: TGTGCCAGCAGTTGGCGTGGCTACAATGAGCAGTTCTTC. The V call is TRBV28, the J call TRBJ2-1; D remains unclear. The germline gives CDR1 MDHEN, CDR2 SYDVKM. The V end lost 4 bases, the J end lost 3 bases, and 7 bases lay between the germline ends. The CDR3 consists of 13 residues.